The T cell receptor beta chain under discussion was sequenced for a study of blood T cell repertoires in COVID-19. At the level of the study: Italy, Spain and the United States were the sources of the convalescent and acute COVID-19 samples.

Profiling relied on immunoSEQ multiplex PCR, and the TCRdb table lists in-frame clones only, not all of them. The sample has roughly 350,000 clones, more than 70% seen once. CDR1 LNHDA and CDR2 SQIVND come from the germline V gene (reference sequence). V dropped 6 bases and J dropped 7; count of bases not matched to a gene: 5. This CDR3 has 13 residues. This TCR was sampled from a woman in her twenties or thirties with COVID-19, enrolled during active disease. Input material: peripheral blood. The rearrangement joins TRBV19 to TRBJ1-4; TRBD1 matches at 7 bases. This CDR3 reads CASRDRTREKLFF. CDR3 sequence (DNA): TGTGCCAGTAGGGACAGGACACGTGAAAAACTGTTTTTT.